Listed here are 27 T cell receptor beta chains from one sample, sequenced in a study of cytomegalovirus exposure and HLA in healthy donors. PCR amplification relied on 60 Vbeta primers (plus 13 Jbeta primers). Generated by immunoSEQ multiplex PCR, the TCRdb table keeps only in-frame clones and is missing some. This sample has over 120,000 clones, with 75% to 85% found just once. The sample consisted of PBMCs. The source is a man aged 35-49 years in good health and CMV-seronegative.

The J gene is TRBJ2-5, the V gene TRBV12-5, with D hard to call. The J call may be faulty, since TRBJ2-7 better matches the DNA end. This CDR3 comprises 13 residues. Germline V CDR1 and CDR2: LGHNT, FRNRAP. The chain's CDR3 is CASGPSNLYEQYF. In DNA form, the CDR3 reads TGTGCTAGTGGCCCATCCAATTTGTACGAGCAGTACTTC.

The CDR3 sequence: CASSYAGTSSEETQYF. CDR3 DNA: TGTGCCAGCAGTTACGCTGGGACTAGCTCAGAAGAGACCCAGTACTTC. The chain links TRBV6-8 to TRBJ2-5; the match to TRBD2 covers 9 bases. The length of the CDR3 is 16 residues. V was pared by 2 bases and J by 3 bases, with 7 bases of the junction left unmatched. The germline V gene has CDR1 MNHGY and CDR2 SAAAGT.

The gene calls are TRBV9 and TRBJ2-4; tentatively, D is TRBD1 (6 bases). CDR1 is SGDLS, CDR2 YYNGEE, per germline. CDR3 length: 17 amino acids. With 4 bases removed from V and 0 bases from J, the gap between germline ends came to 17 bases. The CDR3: CASSLTDSPLAKNIQYF. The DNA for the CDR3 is TGTGCCAGCAGCTTAACGGACAGCCCGCTAGCCAAAAACATTCAGTACTTC.

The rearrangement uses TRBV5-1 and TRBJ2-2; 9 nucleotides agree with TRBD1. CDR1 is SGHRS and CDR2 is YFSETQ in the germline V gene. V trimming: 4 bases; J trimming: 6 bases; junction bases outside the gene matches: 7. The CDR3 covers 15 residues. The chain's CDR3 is CASSGVGTGPGELFF. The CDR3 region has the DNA TGCGCCAGCAGCGGCGTAGGGACAGGGCCCGGGGAGCTGTTTTTT.

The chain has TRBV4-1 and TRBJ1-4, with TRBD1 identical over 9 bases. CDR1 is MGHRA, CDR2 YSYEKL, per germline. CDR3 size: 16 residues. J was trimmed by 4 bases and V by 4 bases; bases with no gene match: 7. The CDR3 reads CASSRLSGQGNEKLFF. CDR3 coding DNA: TGCGCCAGCAGCCGGCTATCGGGACAGGGTAATGAAAAACTGTTTTTT.

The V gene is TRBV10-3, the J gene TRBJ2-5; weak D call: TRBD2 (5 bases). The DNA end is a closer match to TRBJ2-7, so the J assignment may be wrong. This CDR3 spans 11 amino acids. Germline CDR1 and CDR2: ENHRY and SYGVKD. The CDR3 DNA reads TGTGCCATCTCCCGTGGGAGCGAGCAGTACTTC. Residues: CAISRGSEQYF.

The CDR3 region has the DNA TGCGCCAGCAGCCGGGGTACTGTAAGGACAGGGTACAATGAGCAGTTCTTC. Its translation is CASSRGTVRTGYNEQFF. This chain connects TRBV4-3 to TRBJ2-1; 8 bases match TRBD1. CDR3 length equals 17 residues. The germline gives CDR1 LGHNA, CDR2 YSLEER. J was trimmed by 4 bases and V by 4 bases; bases with no gene match: 12.

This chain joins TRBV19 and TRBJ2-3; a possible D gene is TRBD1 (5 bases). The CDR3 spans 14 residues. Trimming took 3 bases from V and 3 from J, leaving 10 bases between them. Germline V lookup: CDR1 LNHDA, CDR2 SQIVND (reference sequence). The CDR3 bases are TGTGCCAGTAGTATGCAGGGAAATACAGATACGCAGTATTTT. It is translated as CASSMQGNTDTQYF.

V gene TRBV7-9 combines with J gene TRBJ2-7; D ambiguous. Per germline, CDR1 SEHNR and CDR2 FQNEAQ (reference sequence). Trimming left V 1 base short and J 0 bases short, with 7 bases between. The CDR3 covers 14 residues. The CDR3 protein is CASSLVSSSYEQYF. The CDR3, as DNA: TGTGCCAGCAGCTTAGTTAGCAGCTCCTACGAGCAGTACTTC.

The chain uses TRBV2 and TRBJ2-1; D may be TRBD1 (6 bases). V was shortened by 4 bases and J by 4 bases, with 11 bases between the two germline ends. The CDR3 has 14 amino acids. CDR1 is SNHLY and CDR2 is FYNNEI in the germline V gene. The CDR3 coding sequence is TGTGCCAGCAGTGTCGGGACACATTACAATGAGCAGTTCTTC. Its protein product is CASSVGTHYNEQFF.

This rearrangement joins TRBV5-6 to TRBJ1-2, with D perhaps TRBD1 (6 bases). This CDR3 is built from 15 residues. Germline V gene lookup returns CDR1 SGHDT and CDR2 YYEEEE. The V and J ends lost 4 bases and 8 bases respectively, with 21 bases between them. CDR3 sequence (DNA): TGTGCCAGCAGCCCAGTAGGAACAGGGATGGACGGCTACACCTTC. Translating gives CASSPVGTGMDGYTF.

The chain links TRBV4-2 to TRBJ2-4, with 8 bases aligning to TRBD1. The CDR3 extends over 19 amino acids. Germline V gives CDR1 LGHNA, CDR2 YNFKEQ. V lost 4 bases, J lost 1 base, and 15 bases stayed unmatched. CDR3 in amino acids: CASSPGGQGALNAKNIQYF. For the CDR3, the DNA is TGTGCCAGCAGCCCAGGAGGGCAGGGGGCGTTAAATGCCAAAAACATTCAGTACTTC.

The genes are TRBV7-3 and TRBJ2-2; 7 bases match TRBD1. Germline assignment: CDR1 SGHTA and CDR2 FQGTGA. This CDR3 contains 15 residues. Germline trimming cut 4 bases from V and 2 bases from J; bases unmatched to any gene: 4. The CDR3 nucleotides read TGTGCCAGCAGCTCGGGACAGACAAACACCGGGGAGCTGTTTTTT. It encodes CASSSGQTNTGELFF.

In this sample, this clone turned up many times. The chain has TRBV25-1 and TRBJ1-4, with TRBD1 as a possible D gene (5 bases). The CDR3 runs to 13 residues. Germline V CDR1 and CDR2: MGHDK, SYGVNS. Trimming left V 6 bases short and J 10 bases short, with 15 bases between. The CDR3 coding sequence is TGTGCCAGCAGCCGGGGGAGTTGGGGAAAACTGTTTTTT. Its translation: CASSRGSWGKLFF.

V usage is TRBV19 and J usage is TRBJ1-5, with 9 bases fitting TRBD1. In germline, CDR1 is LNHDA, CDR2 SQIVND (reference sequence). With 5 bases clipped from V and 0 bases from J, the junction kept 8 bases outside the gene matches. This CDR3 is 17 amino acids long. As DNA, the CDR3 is TGTGCCAGTAGTCTCAAACCGACAGGGGGTAGCAATCAGCCCCAGCATTTT. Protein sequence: CASSLKPTGGSNQPQHF. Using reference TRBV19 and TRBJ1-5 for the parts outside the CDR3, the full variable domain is DGGITQSPKYLFRKEGQNVTLSCEQNLNHDAMYWYRQDPGQGLRLIYYSQIVNDFQKGDIAEGYSVSREKKESFPLTVTSAQKNPTAFYLCASSLKPTGGSNQPQHFGDGTRLSIL.

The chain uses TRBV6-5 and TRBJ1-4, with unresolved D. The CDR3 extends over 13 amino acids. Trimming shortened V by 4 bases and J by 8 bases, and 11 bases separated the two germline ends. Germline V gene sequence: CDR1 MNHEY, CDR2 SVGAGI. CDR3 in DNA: TGTGCCAGCAGTTCCTTCTCGCGGGAAAAACTGTTTTTT. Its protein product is CASSSFSREKLFF.

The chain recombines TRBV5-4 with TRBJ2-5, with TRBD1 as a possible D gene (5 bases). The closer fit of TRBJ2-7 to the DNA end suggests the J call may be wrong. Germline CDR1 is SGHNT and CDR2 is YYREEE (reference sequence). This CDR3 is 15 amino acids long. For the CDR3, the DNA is TGTGCCAGCAGCTTGGACCCTACCAGGGTATACGAGCAGTACTTC. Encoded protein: CASSLDPTRVYEQYF.

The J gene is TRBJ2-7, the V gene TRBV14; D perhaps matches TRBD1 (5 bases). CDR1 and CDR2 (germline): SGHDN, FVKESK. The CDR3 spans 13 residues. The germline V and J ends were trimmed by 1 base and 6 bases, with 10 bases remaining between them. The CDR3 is CASSQVGRAEQYF. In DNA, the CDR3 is TGTGCCAGCAGCCAAGTTGGCAGGGCCGAGCAGTACTTC.

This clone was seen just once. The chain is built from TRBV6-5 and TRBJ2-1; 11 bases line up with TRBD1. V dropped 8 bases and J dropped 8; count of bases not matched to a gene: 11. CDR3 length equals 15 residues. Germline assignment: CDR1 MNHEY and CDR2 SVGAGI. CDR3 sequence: CASEGFGQGADEQFF. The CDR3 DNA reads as TGTGCCAGCGAGGGGTTCGGACAGGGGGCCGATGAGCAGTTCTTC.

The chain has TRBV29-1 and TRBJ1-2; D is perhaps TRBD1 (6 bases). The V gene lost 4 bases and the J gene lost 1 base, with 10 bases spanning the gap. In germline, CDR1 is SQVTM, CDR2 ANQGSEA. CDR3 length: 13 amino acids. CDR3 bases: TGCAGCGTTGGGACAGTTGGTAACTATGGCTACACCTTC. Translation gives CSVGTVGNYGYTF.

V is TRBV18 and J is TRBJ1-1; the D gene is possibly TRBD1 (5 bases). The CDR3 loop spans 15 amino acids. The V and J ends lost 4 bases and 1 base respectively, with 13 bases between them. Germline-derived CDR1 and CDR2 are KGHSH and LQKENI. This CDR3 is CASSLQLTGNTEAFF. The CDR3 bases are TGTGCCAGCTCACTTCAACTTACAGGGAACACTGAAGCTTTCTTT.

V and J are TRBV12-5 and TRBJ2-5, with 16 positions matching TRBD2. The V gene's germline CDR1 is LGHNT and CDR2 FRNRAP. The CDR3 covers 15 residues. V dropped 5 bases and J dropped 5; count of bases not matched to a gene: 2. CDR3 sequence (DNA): TGTGCTAGTGGTACGGGACTAGCGGGGGGGGAGACCCAGTACTTC. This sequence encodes CASGTGLAGGETQYF. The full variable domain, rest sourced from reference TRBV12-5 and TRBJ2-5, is DARVTQTPRHKVTEMGQEVTMRCQPILGHNTVFWYRQTMMQGLELLAYFRNRAPLDDSGMPKDRFSAEMPDATLATLKIQPSEPRDSAVYFCASGTGLAGGETQYFGPGTRLLVL.

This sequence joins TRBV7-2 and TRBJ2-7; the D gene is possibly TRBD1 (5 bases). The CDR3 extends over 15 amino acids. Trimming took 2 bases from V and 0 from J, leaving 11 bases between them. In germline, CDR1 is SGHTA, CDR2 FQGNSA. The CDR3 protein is CASSLSRVSSYEQYF. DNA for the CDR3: TGTGCCAGCAGCTTATCCAGGGTTAGCTCCTACGAGCAGTACTTC.

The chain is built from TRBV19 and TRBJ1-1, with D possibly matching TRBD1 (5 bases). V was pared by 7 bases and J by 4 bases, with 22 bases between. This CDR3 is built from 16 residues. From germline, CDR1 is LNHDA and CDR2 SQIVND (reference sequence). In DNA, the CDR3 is TGTGCCAGTACTAACCTTCTGGGACGGGGGGTCACTGAAGCTTTCTTT. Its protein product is CASTNLLGRGVTEAFF.

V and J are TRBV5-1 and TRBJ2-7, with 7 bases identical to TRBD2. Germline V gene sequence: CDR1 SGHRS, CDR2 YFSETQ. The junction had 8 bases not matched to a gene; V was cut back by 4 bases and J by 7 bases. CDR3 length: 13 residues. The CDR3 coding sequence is TGCGCCAGCAGCCGATATGGGAGGGAAGAGCAGTACTTC. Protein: CASSRYGREEQYF.

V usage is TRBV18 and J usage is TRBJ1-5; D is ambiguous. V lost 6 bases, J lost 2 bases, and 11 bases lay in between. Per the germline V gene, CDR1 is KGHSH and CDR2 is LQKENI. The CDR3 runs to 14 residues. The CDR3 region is CASSTHRGNQPQHF. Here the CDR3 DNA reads TGTGCCAGCTCGACCCACCGGGGCAATCAGCCCCAGCATTTT. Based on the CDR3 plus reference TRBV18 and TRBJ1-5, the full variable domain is NAGVMQNPRHLVRRRGQEARLRCSPMKGHSHVYWYRQLPEEGLKFMVYLQKENIIDESGMPKERFSAEFPKEGPSILRIQQVVRGDSAAYFCASSTHRGNQPQHFGDGTRLSIL.

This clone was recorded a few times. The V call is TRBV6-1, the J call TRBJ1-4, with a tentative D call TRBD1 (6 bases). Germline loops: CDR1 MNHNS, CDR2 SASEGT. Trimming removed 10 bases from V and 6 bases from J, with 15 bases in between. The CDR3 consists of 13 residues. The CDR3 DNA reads TGTGCCACCCTGGGGGGGGCCGATGAAAAACTGTTTTTT. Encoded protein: CATLGGADEKLFF.